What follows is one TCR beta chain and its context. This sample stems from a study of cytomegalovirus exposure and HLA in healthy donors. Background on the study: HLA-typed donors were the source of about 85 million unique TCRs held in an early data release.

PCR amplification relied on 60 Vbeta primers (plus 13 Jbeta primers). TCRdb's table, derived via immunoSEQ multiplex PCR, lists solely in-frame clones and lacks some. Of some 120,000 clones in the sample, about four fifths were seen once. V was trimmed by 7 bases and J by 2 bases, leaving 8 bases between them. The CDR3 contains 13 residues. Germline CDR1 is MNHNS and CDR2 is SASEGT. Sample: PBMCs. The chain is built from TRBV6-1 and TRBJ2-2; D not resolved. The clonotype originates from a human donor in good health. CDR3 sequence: CASIDTNTGELFF. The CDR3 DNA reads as TGTGCCAGCATAGACACCAACACCGGGGAGCTGTTTTTT.